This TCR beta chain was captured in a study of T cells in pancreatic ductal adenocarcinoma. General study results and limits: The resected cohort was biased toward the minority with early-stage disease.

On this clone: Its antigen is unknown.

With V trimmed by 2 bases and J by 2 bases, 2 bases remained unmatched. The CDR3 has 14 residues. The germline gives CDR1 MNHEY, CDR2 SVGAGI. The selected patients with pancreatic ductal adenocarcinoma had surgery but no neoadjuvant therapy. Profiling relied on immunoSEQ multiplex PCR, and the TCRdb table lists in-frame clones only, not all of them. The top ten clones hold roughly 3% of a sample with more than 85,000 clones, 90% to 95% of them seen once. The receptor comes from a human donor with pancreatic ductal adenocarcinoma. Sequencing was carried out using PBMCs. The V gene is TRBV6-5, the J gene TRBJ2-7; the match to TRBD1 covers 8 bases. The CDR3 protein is CASSYQGAPYEQYF. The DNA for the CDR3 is TGTGCCAGCAGTTACCAGGGGGCCCCCTACGAGCAGTACTTC.